This T cell receptor (beta chain) came from a study of T cell changes during pregnancy in multiple sclerosis. Some clones are missing from TCRdb's copy, which holds only in-frame ones; the method was immunoSEQ multiplex PCR. The table has roughly 110,000 clones, about nine tenths seen once. Trimming removed 4 bases at V and 7 bases at J, with 14 bases between. Looked up from germline, CDR1 is SGHRS and CDR2 is YFSETQ. The CDR3 covers 13 residues. The J gene is TRBJ1-1, the V gene TRBV5-1, with D unresolved. This sequence originates from a female donor in good health, enrolled as a control in a pregnancy study. Sample: peripheral blood, taken in the third trimester of pregnancy. The CDR3 region is CASSLQRASEAFF. In nucleotides, the CDR3 is TGCGCCAGCAGCCTCCAGCGGGCCAGTGAAGCTTTCTTT.